This T cell receptor (beta chain) is drawn from a study of blood T cells in healthy people across ages. Germline CDR1 is LNHNV and CDR2 is YYDKDF (reference sequence). The CDR3 is 16 amino acids. With respect to this clonotype: A read error may account for a junction end that differs from germline.

Combining a sample-barcoded 5' primer with a J-beta primer mix, a second PCR ran for about 6 to 12 cycles. TCRdb re-derived calls from the 5' RACE reads in MiXCR, one entry per CDR3 protein. The sample lists hundreds of thousands of distinct CDR3 sequences, less than 40% occurring once. V is TRBV15 and J is TRBJ2-3, with 11 bases identical to TRBD1. The TCR originated in a woman at least 80 years old in good health. The specimen sequenced was blood. The CDR3 sequence: CAASRGDRGYTDTQYF. The CDR3 bases are TGTGCCGCCAGCAGAGGGGACAGGGGGTACACAGATACGCAGTATTTT.